Shown below are 29 T cell receptor beta chains from a single sample sequenced in a study of T cell responses to AZD1222 COVID-19 vaccine. Profiled with immunoSEQ multiplex PCR; TCRdb holds only in-frame clones, not every one. The sample has about 160,000 clones, about 90% seen once; the top ten hold around 4.4%. The sample here was peripheral blood, taken on day 0 of MenACWY control vaccination. These TCRs come from an adult in good health.

The CDR3 loop reads CASSSSGDNSYEQYF. CDR3 nucleotides: TGCGCCAGCAGCTCTTCCGGGGACAACTCCTACGAGCAGTACTTC. The V and J genes are TRBV5-1 and TRBJ2-7, with D possibly being TRBD1 (6 bases). This CDR3 region has 15 residues. Germline V gene lookup returns CDR1 SGHRS and CDR2 YFSETQ. V lost 3 bases, J lost 0 bases, and 13 bases lay in between.

The chain carries TRBV27 and TRBJ1-6; D is possibly TRBD1 (5 bases). This CDR3 spans 16 amino acids. Trimming pared 2 bases from V and 1 base from J, leaving 9 bases between. The germline gives CDR1 MNHEY, CDR2 SMNVEV (reference sequence). The CDR3 bases are TGTGCCAGCAGTTTAACGGGGGGTTCCTATAATTCACCCCTCCACTTT. Residues: CASSLTGGSYNSPLHF.

This clone has a handful of counts. This chain uses TRBV2 with TRBJ2-7; the D is unclear. The CDR3 is 11 amino acids. V lost 7 bases and J 6 bases, leaving 10 bases between the germline ends. CDR1 is SNHLY, CDR2 FYNNEI, per germline. CDR3 sequence: CASILGGEQYF. CDR3 nucleotide sequence: TGTGCCAGCATTTTAGGTGGCGAGCAGTACTTC.

The chain employs TRBV4-1 and TRBJ2-5, with D unclear. The ends were cut back, 0 bases at V and 4 bases at J, with 9 bases in the middle. Germline V gene data show CDR1 as MGHRA and CDR2 as YSYEKL. This CDR3 contains 14 residues. The CDR3 protein is CASSQDLSRETQYF. CDR3 DNA: TGCGCCAGCAGCCAAGATTTATCGCGAGAGACCCAGTACTTC.

This clone occurred once. The CDR3 reads CSVEVPGTGGVRGTGELFF. CDR3 in DNA: TGCAGCGTTGAAGTTCCAGGGACAGGGGGCGTCAGGGGCACCGGGGAGCTGTTTTTT. The V gene is TRBV29-1, the J gene TRBJ2-2, with 12 bases that match TRBD1. Per the germline V gene, CDR1 is SQVTM and CDR2 is ANQGSEA. The CDR3 is made up of 19 amino acids. V lost 1 base to trimming and J lost 4 bases; unmatched junction nucleotides: 13.

This chain links TRBV27 with TRBJ2-1; TRBD2 matches at 7 bases. Germline values: CDR1 MNHEY, CDR2 SMNVEV (reference sequence). Trimming took 6 bases from V and 5 from J; bases not matched to a gene: 10. This CDR3 spans 15 amino acids. The chain's CDR3 is CASSFLASGNNEQFF. The CDR3 nucleotides are TGTGCCAGCAGCTTTTTAGCTAGCGGTAACAATGAGCAGTTCTTC.

There are a few counts of this clone. CDR3 DNA: TGTGCCAGTAGTATGGGGAGGGGGACCGATGAGCAGTTCTTC. Protein product: CASSMGRGTDEQFF. The chain couples TRBV19 to TRBJ2-1; D perhaps matches TRBD2 (7 bases). Germline V gene sequence: CDR1 LNHDA, CDR2 SQIVND (reference sequence). The CDR3 is 14 amino acids. Trimming pared 3 bases from V and 8 bases from J, leaving 14 bases between.

This chain connects TRBV5-1 to TRBJ1-2; 8 nucleotides agree with TRBD1. CDR3 length: 15 amino acids. With 4 bases clipped from V and 0 bases from J, the junction kept 5 bases outside the gene matches. The germline gives CDR1 SGHRS, CDR2 YFSETQ. CDR3 nucleotide sequence: TGCGCCAGCAGCAACCGGGACAGGCCTAACTATGGCTACACCTTC. Residues: CASSNRDRPNYGYTF.

Only one count was recorded for this clone. The chain employs TRBV11-3 and TRBJ1-1; no definite D call. CDR3 length: 15 residues. The germline V gene has CDR1 SGHNT and CDR2 YENEEA. Trimming took off 0 bases at V and 11 bases at J, with 19 bases between the two ends. The chain's CDR3 is CASSLDGRVGNTAFF. In nucleotides, the CDR3 is TGTGCCAGCAGCTTAGATGGTAGAGTGGGAAACACTGCTTTCTTT.

This clone has only one observation. V and J are TRBV2 and TRBJ2-2; TRBD1 is a possible D gene (6 bases). In germline, CDR1 is SNHLY, CDR2 FYNNEI. The V end lost 7 bases, the J end lost 1 base, and 13 bases lay between the germline ends. The CDR3 is 15 amino acids. The CDR3 coding sequence is TGTGCCAGCACCGAGGACAGATGGAACACCGGGGAGCTGTTTTTT. Amino acids: CASTEDRWNTGELFF.

The V gene is TRBV6-6, the J gene TRBJ2-2; D perhaps matches TRBD1 (6 bases). This CDR3 comprises 14 residues. CDR1 MNHNY and CDR2 SVGAGI come from the germline V gene (reference sequence). V dropped 8 bases and J dropped 4 bases, with 14 bases sitting between them. The CDR3 protein is CASGRGAATGELFF. The CDR3, as DNA: TGTGCCAGCGGCAGGGGCGCGGCCACCGGGGAGCTGTTTTTT.

The V call is TRBV19, the J call TRBJ2-7; 7 positions agree with TRBD1. The ends lost 7 bases at V and 6 bases at J; junction bases unmatched: 12. In germline, CDR1 is LNHDA, CDR2 SQIVND (reference sequence). The CDR3 sequence is 14 residues long. CDR3 sequence (DNA): TGTGCCAGTAACCCAGGGGGACGAAGCTCCGAGCAGTACTTC. Translating gives CASNPGGRSSEQYF.

This clone has a single count. V is TRBV30 and J is TRBJ2-1; a weak D match, TRBD1 (5 bases). This CDR3 comprises 14 residues. CDR1 is GTSNPN, CDR2 SVGIG, per germline (reference sequence). V lost 4 bases to trimming and J lost 9 bases, with 19 bases between them. The CDR3 coding sequence is TGTGCCTGGAAGGGGTCGGTGCAGGGCGGTGAGCAGTTCTTC. It codes for CAWKGSVQGGEQFF.

The CDR3 reads CASSRLGPLSYEQYF. CDR3 bases: TGTGCCAGCAGCCGATTGGGGCCGCTCTCCTACGAGCAGTACTTC. The V and J genes are TRBV3-1 (or the pseudogene TRBV3-2) and TRBJ2-7; perhaps TRBD1 as D (5 bases). There are 15 residues in the CDR3. V lost 4 bases, J lost 0 bases, and 13 bases lay in between. Germline lookup yields CDR1 LGHDT and CDR2 YNNKEL (reference sequence).

The CDR3 protein is CATSGTSGSYEQYF. The CDR3 bases are TGTGCCACCAGTGGGACTAGCGGTTCCTACGAGCAGTACTTC. The chain recombines TRBV24-1 with TRBJ2-7, with 10 bases identical to TRBD2. Germline trimming cut 5 bases from V and 1 base from J; bases unmatched to any gene: 1. In germline, CDR1 is KGHDR, CDR2 SFDVKD. The CDR3 totals 14 residues.

The rearrangement uses TRBV27 and TRBJ2-1; the match to TRBD2 covers 7 bases. Germline CDR1 is MNHEY and CDR2 is SMNVEV (reference sequence). The CDR3 length is 15 residues. V dropped 6 bases and J dropped 4; count of bases not matched to a gene: 9. The CDR3 region is CASSTLLAMYNEQFF. The CDR3 bases are TGTGCCAGCAGCACCCTACTAGCGATGTACAATGAGCAGTTCTTC.

This chain joins TRBV18 and TRBJ2-7; 10 nucleotides agree with TRBD1. The CDR3 length is 13 residues. In germline, CDR1 is KGHSH, CDR2 LQKENI. V shed 3 bases and J 9 bases; nucleotides not matched to a gene: 5. As DNA, the CDR3 is TGTGCCAGCTCACCGTCCGGGACAGGGGTGCAGTACTTC. As protein: CASSPSGTGVQYF.

The gene calls are TRBV5-4 and TRBJ1-1; 8 nucleotides align to TRBD1. The junction had 5 bases not matched to a gene; V was cut back by 2 bases and J by 11 bases. CDR3 size: 12 residues. Per the germline V gene, CDR1 is SGHNT and CDR2 is YYREEE (reference sequence). CDR3 nucleotides: TGTGCCAGCAGCTTAGACAGGGGAAGTGCTTTCTTT. Translating gives CASSLDRGSAFF.

This clone was picked up one time. J is TRBJ2-3 and V is TRBV5-1; D is uncertain. The CDR3 loop spans 12 amino acids. Germline V gives CDR1 SGHRS, CDR2 YFSETQ. V lost 2 bases to trimming and J lost 6 bases, with 7 bases between them. This chain's CDR3 is CASSFESDTQYF. The CDR3 region has the DNA TGCGCCAGCAGCTTTGAGAGCGATACGCAGTATTTT.

The CDR3 loop reads CASSLTGGGETQYF. The CDR3 bases are TGTGCCAGCAGCTTAACAGGGGGAGGGGAGACCCAGTACTTC. The J gene is TRBJ2-5, the V gene TRBV7-2; possibly TRBD1 for D (8 bases). V was shortened by 2 bases and J by 5 bases, with 12 bases between the two germline ends. Per germline, CDR1 SGHTA and CDR2 FQGNSA. The CDR3 is 14 amino acids.

This clone was counted once. This chain uses TRBV24-1 with TRBJ2-1; TRBD2 matches at 14 bases. CDR3 length: 19 residues. Per germline, CDR1 KGHDR and CDR2 SFDVKD. The ends lost 2 bases at V and 3 bases at J; junction bases unmatched: 8. The CDR3 DNA reads as TGTGCCACCAGTGATTCCCTGGGACTAGCGGGGGTTTTCTACAATGAGCAGTTCTTC. Translation: CATSDSLGLAGVFYNEQFF.

The chain is built from TRBV21-1 and TRBJ2-1; the D call in the table, TRBD2, was not verified against the DNA. TRBV21-1 is a pseudogene segment. The CDR3 length is 14 residues. CDR3 in DNA: TGTGCCATCTACACTAGCGGGAGTTCGGATGAGCAGTTCTTC. It encodes CAIYTSGSSDEQFF.

The chain uses TRBV27 and TRBJ2-1, with D possibly being TRBD1 or TRBD2 (5 bases each). V lost 3 bases and J 3 bases, leaving 15 bases between the germline ends. The germline V gene encodes CDR1 MNHEY and CDR2 SMNVEV (reference sequence). The CDR3 loop spans 16 amino acids. CDR3 residues: CASSFPRVGGYNEQFF. DNA for the CDR3: TGTGCCAGCAGTTTCCCCAGGGTTGGGGGCTACAATGAGCAGTTCTTC.

The chain couples TRBV9 to TRBJ2-5; no reliable D call. Germline assignment: CDR1 SGDLS and CDR2 YYNGEE. Deletions cut 0 bases from V and 2 bases from J, with 5 bases between. The CDR3 length is 13 residues. In DNA, the CDR3 is TGTGCCAGCAGCGTAGCTGGGCAAGAGACCCAGTACTTC. Translation gives CASSVAGQETQYF.

The chain combines TRBV2 with TRBJ2-7, with 8 bases lining up with TRBD1. J lost 4 bases, V lost 7 bases, and 3 bases had no gene match. In germline, CDR1 is SNHLY, CDR2 FYNNEI. CDR3 length: 12 residues. The CDR3 DNA follows: TGTGCCAGCAAAGGACAGGGATACGAGCAGTACTTC. Its translation: CASKGQGYEQYF.

The chain links TRBV10-3 to TRBJ1-5, with a weak D call TRBD1 (5 bases). This CDR3 has 14 amino acids. V lost 4 bases, J lost 2 bases, and 9 bases lay in between. Germline V gene data show CDR1 as ENHRY and CDR2 as SYGVKD. CDR3 loop: CAISGDGGNQPQHF. CDR3 nucleotide sequence: TGTGCCATCAGTGGGGACGGGGGCAATCAGCCCCAGCATTTT.

CDR3 residues: CATSDREEADTQYF. CDR3 coding DNA: TGTGCCACCTCGGACAGGGAAGAAGCGGATACGCAGTATTTT. The chain links TRBV24-1 to TRBJ2-3, with 8 positions matching TRBD1. This CDR3 is 14 amino acids long. V dropped 9 bases and J dropped 6; count of bases not matched to a gene: 10. The V gene's germline CDR1 is KGHDR and CDR2 SFDVKD.

V usage is TRBV6-1 and J usage is TRBJ2-1; 13 bases line up with TRBD2. This CDR3 region has 16 residues. V lost 3 bases, J lost 8 bases, and 7 bases stayed unmatched. Germline V gene data show CDR1 as MNHNS and CDR2 as SASEGT. The CDR3 DNA follows: TGTGCCAGCAGTGATAGGGGACTAGCGGGACGGGATGAGCAGTTCTTC. Protein: CASSDRGLAGRDEQFF.

This chain uses TRBV18 with TRBJ1-1; TRBD1 might be the D (6 bases). There are 15 residues in the CDR3. Trimming took off 4 bases at V and 1 base at J, with 13 bases between the two ends. Germline CDR1 and CDR2: KGHSH and LQKENI. Here the CDR3 DNA reads TGTGCCAGCTCACGAGGCAGGGGTGAGAACACTGAAGCTTTCTTT. It yields the protein CASSRGRGENTEAFF. Looking up the rest from reference TRBV18 and TRBJ1-1 gives the full variable domain: NAGVMQNPRHLVRRRGQEARLRCSPMKGHSHVYWYRQLPEEGLKFMVYLQKENIIDESGMPKERFSAEFPKEGPSILRIQQVVRGDSAAYFCASSRGRGENTEAFFGQGTRLTVV.